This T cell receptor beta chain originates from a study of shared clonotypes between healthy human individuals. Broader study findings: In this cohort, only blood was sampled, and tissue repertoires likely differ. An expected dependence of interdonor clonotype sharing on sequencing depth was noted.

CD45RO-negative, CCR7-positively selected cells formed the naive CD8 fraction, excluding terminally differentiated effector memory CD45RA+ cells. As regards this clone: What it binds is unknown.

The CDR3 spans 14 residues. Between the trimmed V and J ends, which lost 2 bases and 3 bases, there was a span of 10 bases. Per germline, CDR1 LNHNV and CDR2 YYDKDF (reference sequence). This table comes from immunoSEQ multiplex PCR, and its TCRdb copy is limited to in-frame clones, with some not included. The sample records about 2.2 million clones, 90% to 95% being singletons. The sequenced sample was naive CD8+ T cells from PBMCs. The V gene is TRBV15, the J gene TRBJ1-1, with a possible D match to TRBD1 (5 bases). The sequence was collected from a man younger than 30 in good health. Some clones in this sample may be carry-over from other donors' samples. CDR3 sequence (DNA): TGTGCCACCAGCAGAACCCTAGGGGACACTGAAGCTTTCTTT. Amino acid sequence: CATSRTLGDTEAFF.